This is a list of T cell receptor beta chains from one sample in a study of OX40 agonist ivuxolimab in advanced cancers. TCRdb's copy holds only in-frame clones and misses some; the assay was immunoSEQ multiplex PCR. The sample holds more than 75,000 clones; more than 70% are singletons and the top ten take 0.2% to 0.25%. The sample was CD4+ or CD8+ T cells sorted from blood, taken in a trial of the OX40 agonist ivuxolimab. The receptors here all came from an adult with an advanced solid tumor such as melanoma, head and neck, liver or kidney cancer. Both conserved end residues are part of each CDR3. The order of the fields is V gene, clone size, CDR3 length, J gene, D gene, CDR3 DNA, CDR3 protein. D genes are given only for firm matches. Only some rows state a clone size, as once, few, many or a class for expanded clones.

>TRBV2|.|11|TRBJ1-1|.
TGTGCCAGCAGTGAACCGGGTGTAGCTTTCTTT
CASSEPGVAFF
>TRBV6-1|few|14|TRBJ1-4|TRBD1
TGTGCCAGCACCGAACCGGGACAGAAAGAAAAACTGTTTTTT
CASTEPGQKEKLFF
>TRBV7-6|.|13|TRBJ2-7|.
TGTGCCAGCAGCTTAGCACAGAACTACGAGCAGTACTTC
CASSLAQNYEQYF
>TRBV7-2|.|13|TRBJ2-1|.
TGTGCCAGCAGCATACTAGTTCCTAATGAGCAGTTCTTC
CASSILVPNEQFF
>TRBV27|.|14|TRBJ1-6|.
TGTGCCAGCAGTTTATCTCAGGGTCGCTCACCCCTCCACTTT
CASSLSQGRSPLHF
>TRBV5-1|.|16|TRBJ1-4|TRBD1
TGCGCCAGCAGCTTAGGGGGCGTAGCTGCTAATGAAAAACTGTTTTTT
CASSLGGVAANEKLFF
>TRBV6-6|.|12|TRBJ1-2|.
TGTGCCAGCAGGCCAACTAACTATGGCTACACCTTC
CASRPTNYGYTF
>TRBV7-3|.|16|TRBJ2-7|TRBD1
TGTGCCAGCAGCTCCACCGGGACAGGGGGCTTGTACGAGCAGTACTTC
CASSSTGTGGLYEQYF
>TRBV2|.|15|TRBJ1-5|.
TGTGCCAGCAGTGCGCTCCACGGGGGCTATCAGCCCCAGCATTTT
CASSALHGGYQPQHF
>TRBV7-3|once|13|TRBJ2-7|TRBD1
TGTGCCAGCAGCTCGACAGGGTCGGGCGAGCAGTACTTC
CASSSTGSGEQYF
>TRBV5-4|.|14|TRBJ1-2|TRBD1
TGTGCCAGCAGCTGGGGGACAGTAGGTAATGGCTACACCTTC
CASSWGTVGNGYTF
>TRBV7-9|.|14|TRBJ2-3|TRBD1
TGTGCCAGCAGCATCTTACAGGGGGCAGATACGCAGTATTTT
CASSILQGADTQYF
>TRBV28|.|16|TRBJ1-5|TRBD1
TGTGCCAGCAGTTCCTCCCAGGGGGCTCACAATCAGCCCCAGCATTTT
CASSSSQGAHNQPQHF
>TRBV6-1|.|15|TRBJ2-5|TRBD1
TGTGCCAGCAGTGGCGACAGGGGCCCCCAAGAGACCCAGTACTTC
CASSGDRGPQETQYF
>TRBV28|.|16|TRBJ2-1|TRBD2
TGTGCCAGCAGCCCCCTGGCTAGCGGAGGATACAATGAGCAGTTCTTC
CASSPLASGGYNEQFF
>TRBV28|.|17|TRBJ1-1|TRBD1
TGTGCCAGCACCCACACCAGGGGGTCAGGGAGGAACACTGAAGCTTTCTTT
CASTHTRGSGRNTEAFF
>TRBV5-1|.|16|TRBJ2-1|.
TGCGCCAGCAGCTTGGGGGCAGTCAGCTACTACAATGAGCAGTTCTTC
CASSLGAVSYYNEQFF
>TRBV5-6|.|15|TRBJ2-3|.
TGTGCCAGCAGCTCCCGCGGAGAGTGGGGAGATACGCAGTATTTT
CASSSRGEWGDTQYF
>TRBV9|.|13|TRBJ2-2|.
TGTGCCAGCAGGGCGTCTAGCACCGGGGAGCTGTTTTTT
CASRASSTGELFF
>TRBV18|.|14|TRBJ1-1|.
TGTGCCAGCTCACCAGGGTCAGCTAACACTGAAGCTTTCTTT
CASSPGSANTEAFF
>TRBV9|few|15|TRBJ1-1|.
TGTGCCAGCAGCCTTCGACAGGACTTGAACACTGAAGCTTTCTTT
CASSLRQDLNTEAFF
>TRBV6-1|.|14|TRBJ1-1|.
TGTGCCAGCAGTGAATACCGGGTGATAACTGAAGCTTTCTTT
CASSEYRVITEAFF
>TRBV30|.|15|TRBJ2-1|TRBD2
TGTGCCTGGAGTGAGGGACTAGCGGGGTACAATGAGCAGTTCTTC
CAWSEGLAGYNEQFF
>TRBV28|.|14|TRBJ1-1|TRBD1
TGTGCCAGCAGTTTATACGGGACAGGGGGTCGAGCTTTCTTT
CASSLYGTGGRAFF
>TRBV11-2|.|13|TRBJ2-2|.
TGTGCCAGCAGCTTTTTGGGCGCCGGGGAGCTGTTTTTT
CASSFLGAGELFF
>TRBV5-1|.|15|TRBJ2-5|.
TGCGCCAGCAGCTTGGCCAACACTAACCAAGAGACCCAGTACTTC
CASSLANTNQETQYF
>TRBV7-9|once|14|TRBJ2-1|TRBD2
TGTGCCAGCAGACCCGGGACTAGCGGTAATGAGCAGTTCTTC
CASRPGTSGNEQFF
>TRBV7-3|.|15|TRBJ2-5|TRBD2
TGTGCCAGCAGCTTAACTAGGAGGGGAGGGGAGACCCAGTACTTC
CASSLTRRGGETQYF
>TRBV2|.|16|TRBJ1-1|TRBD1
TGTGCCAGCAGTGAATGGGGCAGGGGGGAGAACACTGAAGCTTTCTTT
CASSEWGRGENTEAFF
>TRBV5-1|.|13|TRBJ2-3|.
TGCGCCAGCAGCTTTTGGGGAAGAGATACGCAGTATTTT
CASSFWGRDTQYF
>TRBV5-1|few|14|TRBJ2-2|TRBD1
TGCGCCTGCCGAGACAGGGATATCACCGGGGAGCTGTTTTTT
CACRDRDITGELFF
>TRBV5-1|.|16|TRBJ2-3|.
TGCGCCAGCAGCTTGCAGCGGGTCTCCCAGGGGGATACGCAGTATTTT
CASSLQRVSQGDTQYF
>TRBV18|once|12|TRBJ1-5|TRBD1
TGTGCCAGCTCAACAGGGGATCAGCCCCAGCATTTT
CASSTGDQPQHF
>TRBV7-2|.|15|TRBJ2-7|TRBD1
TGTGCCAGCAGCTTAATCTCGGACAGGAGATACGAGCAGTACTTC
CASSLISDRRYEQYF